This T cell receptor (beta chain) was recovered during a study of blood T cell repertoires in COVID-19. On the study more broadly: Samples representing acute and convalescent COVID-19 were sourced from the United States, Italy and Spain.

Germline values: CDR1 SSHAT, CDR2 FNYEAQ (reference sequence). V dropped 5 bases and J dropped 5; count of bases not matched to a gene: 5. The CDR3 length is 16 residues. TCRdb's copy holds only in-frame clones and misses some; the assay was immunoSEQ multiplex PCR. In the table there are a few hundred thousand clones, roughly 90% of which are singletons. J is TRBJ2-5 and V is TRBV7-7; 16 bases are a match to TRBD2. The TCR comes from a woman in her sixties or seventies with COVID-19, enrolled during active disease. The specimen was peripheral blood. In DNA, the CDR3 is TGTGCCAGCAGCCTGGGGACTAGCGGGGGGGCGGAGACCCAGTACTTC. This codes for CASSLGTSGGAETQYF.